What follows describes a single TCR beta chain. Its antigen remains unidentified. The data derive from a study of shared clonotypes between healthy human individuals. Study results and limitations: In a few donors, around 4.8% of naive CD4 clonotypes appeared in common.

Data came from immunoSEQ multiplex PCR; TCRdb stores just in-frame clones and leaves some out. The sample shows around 550,000 clones, 90% to 95% of them seen only once. Naive CD8 cells were CD45RO-negative, positively selected for CCR7, excluding terminally differentiated effector memory CD45RA+ cells. The source material was naive CD8+ T cells sorted from blood. This TCR was sampled from a woman aged 30 to 39 in good health.

The CDR3: CASSTIADNEQFF. The CDR3 nucleotides read TGTGCCAGCAGTACGATAGCGGACAATGAGCAGTTCTTC. The chain is built from TRBV7-9 and TRBJ2-1, with a possible D match to TRBD2 (6 bases). The CDR3 has 13 residues. With 6 bases removed from V and 5 bases from J, the gap between germline ends came to 11 bases. Germline loops: CDR1 SEHNR, CDR2 FQNEAQ (reference sequence).